The next 3 T cell receptor beta chains were all read from a single sample in a study of T cells in Graves' hyperthyroidism and ophthalmopathy. The investigators amplified TCR beta CDR3 regions from RNA transcripts. Carried out on the TCR CDR3, a first-round RT-PCR used the HTBI primer set. TCRdb passed the multiplex PCR reads through MiXCR, listing each CDR3 protein once. This sample has hundreds of thousands of distinct CDR3 sequences, with around 15% found just once. What was sequenced was blood. These receptors were taken from a young woman with Graves' hyperthyroidism.

This clonotype was seen a handful of times. V and J are TRBV5-1 and TRBJ2-1; tentative D call: TRBD1 (6 bases). The V and J ends lost 4 bases and 4 bases respectively, with 24 bases between them. The CDR3 has 18 amino acids. CDR1 SGHRS and CDR2 YFSETQ come from the germline V gene. Here the CDR3 reads CASSARLTYKGQYNEQFF. The CDR3 DNA reads as TGCGCCAGCAGCGCCCGCCTAACATACAAAGGACAGTACAATGAGCAGTTCTTC. The full variable domain, completed using reference TRBV5-1 and TRBJ2-1, is KAGVTQTPRYLIKTRGQQVTLSCSPISGHRSVSWYQQTPGQGLQFLFEYFSETQRNKGNFPGRFSGRQFSNSRSEMNVSTLELGDSALYLCASSARLTYKGQYNEQFFGPGTRLTVL.

This clonotype was picked up one time. V and J are TRBV2 and TRBJ2-1, with unresolved D. Germline V CDR1 and CDR2: SNHLY, FYNNEI. The V and J ends lost 8 bases and 3 bases respectively, with 8 bases between them. This CDR3 comprises 12 residues. This chain's CDR3 is CASGGRYNEQFF. CDR3 bases: TGTGCCAGCGGTGGCCGCTACAATGAGCAGTTCTTC.

This clonotype has at least ten counts. V and J are TRBV20-1 and TRBJ2-7; 8 nucleotides match TRBD2. CDR1 DFQATT and CDR2 SNEGSKA come from the germline V gene (reference sequence). V dropped 6 bases and J dropped 3; count of bases not matched to a gene: 7. The CDR3 loop spans 13 amino acids. CDR3 in amino acids: CSASRAGGYEQYF. The CDR3, as DNA: TGCAGTGCCTCCAGGGCGGGGGGCTACGAGCAGTACTTC.